This entry describes one T cell receptor beta chain. Per the authors' pipeline: Reference gene primer amplification gave nucleated cell count estimates. Generated by immunoSEQ multiplex PCR, the TCRdb table keeps only in-frame clones and is missing some. D and trimming were read from the DNA, whereas the V and J calls and clone size are those reported in that table. Of tens of thousands of clones in the sample, around 80% were seen once. The data stem from a study of blood T cell repertoires in COVID-19. Study-wide background: Some COVID-19 samples were acute and others convalescent; all came from the United States, Italy and Spain. PBMCs, B-cell-depleted T cells, or T cells provided the cDNA or gDNA that made up the material.

The V and J ends lost 5 bases and 0 bases respectively, with 7 bases between them. Germline assignment: CDR1 SGHTA and CDR2 FQGTGA. The CDR3 sequence is 13 residues long. This chain uses TRBV7-3 with TRBJ1-1; no definite D call. Sequences were obtained from peripheral blood. This clonotype originated in a man aged 55 to 69 with active or convalescent COVID-19. The DNA of the CDR3 is TGTGCCAGCAGCCCGGGATTGAACACTGAAGCTTTCTTT. It encodes CASSPGLNTEAFF.